This entry lists 29 T cell receptor beta chains sequenced from one sample in a study of PD-1 blockade in classical Hodgkin lymphoma. The table came from immunoSEQ multiplex PCR; TCRdb's copy has only in-frame clones and leaves some out. The repertoire holds tens of thousands of clones, with about 93% as singletons. Every single patient, without exception, relapsed after autologous stem cell transplantation, and brentuximab vedotin exposure varied. Here the sequenced sample was peripheral blood mononuclear cells (PBMCs), taken at baseline. The source is a human donor with classical Hodgkin lymphoma.

V is TRBV7-9 and J is TRBJ1-1, with D hard to call. Germline CDR1 reads SEHNR; CDR2 reads FQNEAQ (reference sequence). The length of the CDR3 is 14 residues. Trimming took 0 bases from V and 0 from J, leaving 5 bases between them. The CDR3 DNA reads as TGTGCCAGCAGCTTAGCTCGGGTGAACACTGAAGCTTTCTTT. This gives the protein CASSLARVNTEAFF.

This chain links TRBV2 with TRBJ1-1, with 7 bases aligning to TRBD1. The V and J ends lost 6 bases and 6 bases, in that order; junction bases with no gene match: 4. The CDR3 contains 12 residues. In germline, CDR1 is SNHLY, CDR2 FYNNEI. The CDR3 nucleotides read TGTGCCAGCAGACAGGGGTCCCCTGAAGCTTTCTTT. Its translation is CASRQGSPEAFF.

This chain joins TRBV30 and TRBJ1-3; TRBD1 matches at 7 bases. V was pared by 5 bases and J by 4 bases, with 14 bases of the junction left unmatched. From germline, CDR1 is GTSNPN and CDR2 SVGIG (reference sequence). There are 16 residues in the CDR3. CDR3 nucleotides: TGTGCCTGGGTGAACAGGGGACTGACGGCGGGAAACACCATATATTTT. Translating gives CAWVNRGLTAGNTIYF. Full variable domain (remainder filled in from reference TRBV30 and TRBJ1-3): SQTIHQWPATLVQPVGSPLSLECTVEGTSNPNLYWYRQAAGRGLQLLFYSVGIGQISSEVPQNLSASRPQDRQFILSSKKLLLSDSGFYLCAWVNRGLTAGNTIYFGEGSWLTVV.

In its sample, this clone was seen once. V is TRBV5-1 and J is TRBJ2-3; 8 positions match TRBD1. CDR3 length: 15 residues. V lost 4 bases and J lost 3; bases outside the gene matches: 7. Germline CDR1 SGHRS, CDR2 YFSETQ. CDR3 DNA sequence: TGCGCCAGCAGCATGACAGGGGTTCGGACAGATACGCAGTATTTT. Amino acid sequence: CASSMTGVRTDTQYF.

The chain is built from TRBV6-1 and TRBJ2-3; 7 nucleotides match TRBD2. Germline lookup yields CDR1 MNHNS and CDR2 SASEGT. The V and J ends lost 8 bases and 0 bases, in that order; junction bases with no gene match: 8. CDR3 length equals 15 residues. CDR3 bases: TGTGCCAGCCCGCCGGGACTACAGAGCACAGATACGCAGTATTTT. It specifies CASPPGLQSTDTQYF.

This clone was picked up one time. The rearrangement joins TRBV9 to TRBJ2-1; D possibly corresponds to TRBD1 (5 bases). CDR3 size: 13 residues. V dropped 4 bases and J dropped 3 bases, with 8 bases sitting between them. The germline V gene encodes CDR1 SGDLS and CDR2 YYNGEE. CDR3 region: CASSLDSYNEQFF. DNA for the CDR3: TGTGCCAGCAGCCTTGACAGCTACAATGAGCAGTTCTTC.

This clone showed up just once. The chain links TRBV21-1 to TRBJ1-4. TRBV21-1 is listed as a pseudogene. The CDR3 has 14 amino acids. CDR3 DNA: TGTGCCAGCAGGAGGCGTCCCGGATATGAAAAACTGTTTTTT. Translating gives CASRRRPGYEKLFF.

The chain combines TRBV29-1 with TRBJ2-3; TRBD2 aligns across 10 bases. Germline V CDR1 and CDR2: SQVTM, ANQGSEA. The length of the CDR3 is 14 residues. V lost 3 bases to trimming and J lost 4 bases; unmatched junction nucleotides: 4. The CDR3 DNA sequence: TGCAGCGTTGAGGGACTAGCGTTCGCAGATACGCAGTATTTT. Translation: CSVEGLAFADTQYF.

CDR3: CASSPLGGGAGDTQYF. DNA for the CDR3: TGTGCCAGCAGTCCCTTAGGCGGGGGGGCAGGAGATACGCAGTATTTT. The chain links TRBV4-2 to TRBJ2-3; TRBD2 aligns across 9 bases. This CDR3 contains 16 residues. J was trimmed by 5 bases and V by 6 bases; bases with no gene match: 12. The V gene's germline CDR1 is LGHNA and CDR2 YNFKEQ.

Here the CDR3 DNA reads TGTGCCAGCAGCTTACCCCAGCGGGGGGGCGCAGATACGCAGTATTTT. Protein sequence: CASSLPQRGGADTQYF. The chain joins TRBV7-3 to TRBJ2-3; 10 bases fit TRBD2. J was trimmed by 4 bases and V by 2 bases; bases with no gene match: 6. CDR1 and CDR2 from the germline V gene are SGHTA and FQGTGA. This CDR3 spans 16 amino acids.

The chain has TRBV4-2 and TRBJ2-7; 15 bases fit TRBD2. V shed 1 base, J shed 0 bases, and the junction held 13 bases outside the gene matches. CDR1 is LGHNA, CDR2 YNFKEQ, per germline. The CDR3 length is 21 residues. The CDR3 DNA sequence: TGTGCCAGCAGCCAAGTCCAACCCGGGACTAGCGGGAGGTTGAGCTCCTACGAGCAGTACTTC. It codes for CASSQVQPGTSGRLSSYEQYF.

The rearrangement links TRBV19 to TRBJ2-7; no definite D call. V was cut by 3 bases and J by 5 bases, with 17 bases left in between. The CDR3 runs 15 residues. Germline loops: CDR1 LNHDA, CDR2 SQIVND (reference sequence). The DNA of the CDR3 is TGTGCCAGTAGTATCGCTTGGGCCTCGGAGAACGAGCAGTACTTC. Its protein product is CASSIAWASENEQYF.

The V and J genes are TRBV7-3 and TRBJ2-7; weak D call: TRBD1 (6 bases). V dropped 3 bases and J dropped 0 bases, with 12 bases sitting between them. Germline CDR1 is SGHTA and CDR2 is FQGTGA. The CDR3 contains 15 residues. CDR3 in amino acids: CASSLTGTTSYEQYF. CDR3 nucleotide sequence: TGTGCCAGCAGCTTGACCGGGACAACCTCCTACGAGCAGTACTTC.

This chain joins TRBV11-2 and TRBJ2-2, with 12 positions matching TRBD2. The CDR3 consists of 16 residues. Germline-derived CDR1 and CDR2 are SGHAT and FQNNGV. V shed 2 bases and J 6 bases; nucleotides not matched to a gene: 4. The CDR3 loop reads CASSLMPSGGAGELFF. The DNA for the CDR3 is TGTGCCAGCAGCTTAATGCCTAGCGGGGGGGCCGGGGAGCTGTTTTTT.

The chain combines TRBV7-2 with TRBJ2-2, with unresolved D. Deletions cut 1 base from V and 4 bases from J, with 13 bases between. Per germline, CDR1 SGHTA and CDR2 FQGNSA. This CDR3 contains 16 residues. CDR3 loop: CASSLGVAAATGELFF. CDR3 nucleotides: TGTGCCAGCAGCTTAGGGGTGGCAGCTGCCACCGGGGAGCTGTTTTTT.

The rearrangement joins TRBV4-3 to TRBJ1-4, with D perhaps matching TRBD1 (5 bases). V was cut by 6 bases and J by 8 bases, with 10 bases left in between. From germline, CDR1 is LGHNA and CDR2 YSLEER. The CDR3 is made up of 12 amino acids. Here the CDR3 reads CASRDSGEKLFF. The CDR3 DNA sequence: TGCGCCAGCAGGGATTCAGGGGAAAAACTGTTTTTT.

The rearrangement links TRBV27 to TRBJ2-3; perhaps TRBD2 as D (6 bases). CDR3 length: 16 residues. The germline gives CDR1 MNHEY, CDR2 SMNVEV (reference sequence). With 6 bases removed from V and 4 bases from J, the gap between germline ends came to 20 bases. The DNA for the CDR3 is TGTGCCAGCAGCCTGCGGGGAGCCCTTTCCCCAGATACGCAGTATTTT. It encodes CASSLRGALSPDTQYF.

The genes are TRBV28 and TRBJ1-6; no clear D gene. The ends were cut back, 6 bases at V and 0 bases at J, with 15 bases in the middle. The germline V gene encodes CDR1 MDHEN and CDR2 SYDVKM. The length of the CDR3 is 17 residues. The CDR3 reads CASSLPSGSSYNSPLHF. CDR3 sequence (DNA): TGTGCCAGCAGCTTACCATCGGGGAGCTCCTATAATTCACCCCTCCACTTT.

Only a few counts were recorded for this clone. The chain carries TRBV30 and TRBJ2-5; D not certain. Trimming removed 1 base at V and 7 bases at J, with 13 bases between. CDR1 GTSNPN and CDR2 SVGIG come from the germline V gene (reference sequence). This CDR3 comprises 13 residues. The CDR3 here is CAWSAERRRTQYF. CDR3 sequence (DNA): TGTGCCTGGAGTGCGGAGCGCAGGCGGACCCAGTACTTC.

The chain joins TRBV5-1 to TRBJ2-7, with D unclear. V was shortened by 0 bases and J by 1 base, with 14 bases between the two germline ends. The CDR3 sequence is 16 residues long. Per germline, CDR1 SGHRS and CDR2 YFSETQ. The CDR3 loop is CASSLGTLRESYEQYF. Here the CDR3 DNA reads TGCGCCAGCAGCTTGGGTACCTTGCGAGAATCCTACGAGCAGTACTTC.

The V call is TRBV5-1, the J call TRBJ2-7; 8 nucleotides agree with TRBD1. Trimming took 5 bases from V and 7 from J; bases not matched to a gene: 11. There are 14 residues in the CDR3. Germline V gene lookup returns CDR1 SGHRS and CDR2 YFSETQ. CDR3 region: CASSSQGAGLEQYF. The CDR3 DNA reads TGCGCCAGCAGTTCCCAGGGGGCTGGACTAGAGCAGTACTTC.

The V call is TRBV2, the J call TRBJ2-7; D possibly corresponds to TRBD2 (5 bases). The CDR3 extends over 12 amino acids. The ends were cut back, 6 bases at V and 5 bases at J, with 11 bases in the middle. CDR1 is SNHLY, CDR2 FYNNEI, per germline. This chain's CDR3 is CASRPGIHEQYF. For the CDR3, the DNA is TGTGCCAGCAGACCGGGAATCCACGAGCAGTACTTC.

This clone was observed a single time. The chain employs TRBV18 and TRBJ1-6; weak D call: TRBD1 (6 bases). Trimming pared 2 bases from V and 10 bases from J, leaving 18 bases between. Germline V gene data show CDR1 as KGHSH and CDR2 as LQKENI. The CDR3 consists of 16 residues. CDR3 region: CASSPRAGAQESPLHF. In DNA form, the CDR3 reads TGTGCCAGCTCACCAAGGGCAGGGGCTCAGGAATCACCCCTCCACTTT.

V and J are TRBV9 and TRBJ2-3, with TRBD2 matching over 9 bases. With 3 bases clipped from V and 3 bases from J, the junction kept 14 bases outside the gene matches. CDR1 and CDR2 from the germline V gene are SGDLS and YYNGEE. The CDR3 spans 18 residues. The CDR3 nucleotides read TGTGCCAGCAGCGAGGGATGGGGGCTAGCGGGGTCAACAGATACGCAGTATTTT. This encodes CASSEGWGLAGSTDTQYF.

This clone was detected once. V is TRBV19 and J is TRBJ1-4, with D maybe TRBD1 (6 bases). Looked up from germline, CDR1 is LNHDA and CDR2 is SQIVND (reference sequence). The CDR3 spans 12 residues. The V gene lost 3 bases and the J gene lost 8 bases, with 7 bases spanning the gap. In nucleotides, the CDR3 is TGTGCCAGTAGTATGGACAGAGAAAAACTGTTTTTT. Protein product: CASSMDREKLFF.

V usage is TRBV7-4 and J usage is TRBJ2-5; TRBD2 is a possible D gene (6 bases). The CDR3 has 12 residues. Germline CDR1 SGHVT, CDR2 SQSDAQ. Deletions cut 5 bases from V and 14 bases from J, with 18 bases between. CDR3 amino acids: CASSRRDSDAYF. CDR3 sequence (DNA): TGTGCCAGCAGCCGACGGGACTCCGACGCTTACTTC.

In regard to this clone: The germline gene is not matched at one end of the junction; a read error may be the cause. This rearrangement joins TRBV30 to TRBJ1-2; D uncertain. The length of the CDR3 is 12 residues. The germline V gene encodes CDR1 GTSNPN and CDR2 SVGIG (reference sequence). CDR3 loop: CARRDPGPGYTF. CDR3 sequence (DNA): TGTGCCCGGAGGGATCCGGGCCCCGGCTACACCTTC.

This chain joins TRBV6-5 and TRBJ1-2, with 9 bases that match TRBD1. This CDR3 is built from 14 residues. CDR1 is MNHEY and CDR2 is SVGAGI in the germline V gene. Unmatched junction bases numbered 10, after V lost 6 bases and J lost 8 bases. The CDR3 loop is CASSPGTGSDGYTF. In DNA, the CDR3 is TGTGCCAGCAGCCCCGGGACAGGGTCGGACGGCTACACCTTC.

In its sample, this clone was seen a few times. The rearrangement uses TRBV6-5 and TRBJ2-7, with 7 bases matching TRBD1. CDR3 size: 14 residues. V dropped 7 bases and J dropped 0; count of bases not matched to a gene: 6. From germline, CDR1 is MNHEY and CDR2 SVGAGI. Here the CDR3 DNA reads TGTGCCAGCATAAGGGGGCTCTACTCCTACGAGCAGTACTTC. This encodes CASIRGLYSYEQYF.